The 30 T cell receptor beta chains below all came from one sample that was sequenced in a study of blood T cell repertoires in COVID-19. Assay: immunoSEQ multiplex PCR; the TCRdb copy retains only in-frame clones and omits some. The sample lists over 200,000 clones, 84% occurring once. Specimen: peripheral blood. The source is a woman in her forties or fifties with active or convalescent COVID-19.

This chain joins TRBV9 and TRBJ1-6; maybe TRBD1 (6 bases). The CDR3 has 15 residues. The V end was cut by 3 bases, the J end by 2 bases, with 9 bases between. Germline CDR1 SGDLS, CDR2 YYNGEE. The CDR3 DNA reads TGTGCCAGCAGCGCCCGGGACACCTATAATTCACCCCTCCACTTT. It yields the protein CASSARDTYNSPLHF.

A few counts support this clone. As DNA, the CDR3 is TGTGCCAGCAGTTACGGCGGTTCGGGAAGGACTGAAGCTTTCTTT. Residues: CASSYGGSGRTEAFF. The chain combines TRBV28 with TRBJ1-1; D not certain. Germline V gene data show CDR1 as MDHEN and CDR2 as SYDVKM. V lost 4 bases and J 5 bases, leaving 17 bases between the germline ends. This CDR3 spans 15 amino acids.

This chain uses TRBV11-2 with TRBJ1-1, with a weak D call TRBD1 (6 bases). Trimming left V 5 bases short and J 4 bases short, with 14 bases between. This CDR3 spans 14 amino acids. CDR1 is SGHAT and CDR2 is FQNNGV in the germline V gene. CDR3 DNA sequence: TGTGCCAGCAGCGTCTTCAGGGGAAGCACTGAAGCTTTCTTT. It is translated as CASSVFRGSTEAFF.

This rearrangement joins TRBV15 to TRBJ1-3; no clear D gene. Trimming shortened V by 0 bases and J by 2 bases, and 11 bases separated the two germline ends. Germline values: CDR1 LNHNV, CDR2 YYDKDF (reference sequence). The CDR3 contains 16 residues. The CDR3 protein is CATSRDRSGTGNTIYF. CDR3 nucleotide sequence: TGTGCCACCAGCAGAGATCGTTCGGGGACTGGAAACACCATATATTTT.

In its sample, this clone was seen a few times. J is TRBJ2-1 and V is TRBV24-1; tentatively, D is TRBD1 (6 bases). Trimming removed 0 bases at V and 6 bases at J, with 23 bases between. CDR3 length: 19 amino acids. CDR1 KGHDR and CDR2 SFDVKD come from the germline V gene. The CDR3 reads CATSDLQMGAAGMPNEQFF. CDR3 coding DNA: TGTGCCACCAGTGATTTGCAGATGGGGGCAGCCGGAATGCCCAATGAGCAGTTCTTC.

V usage is TRBV25-1 and J usage is TRBJ1-2; tentatively, D is TRBD1 (5 bases). V lost 7 bases, J lost 7 bases, and 16 bases lay in between. This CDR3 region has 13 residues. Germline loops: CDR1 MGHDK, CDR2 SYGVNS. CDR3 DNA sequence: TGTGCCAGCACCGCACCGGCAGGGCGTGGCTACACCTTC. Translated, it gives CASTAPAGRGYTF.

This sequence joins TRBV11-3 and TRBJ2-1; possibly TRBD2 for D (6 bases). The CDR3 loop spans 13 amino acids. V was trimmed by 5 bases and J by 9 bases, leaving 14 bases between them. CDR1 is SGHNT, CDR2 YENEEA, per germline. Here the CDR3 reads CASSPRGTGEQFF. The CDR3 DNA reads TGTGCCAGCAGCCCCCGCGGGACTGGTGAGCAGTTCTTC.

This clone appeared once. This chain joins TRBV11-3 and TRBJ2-7; 7 nucleotides match TRBD1. Germline CDR1 is SGHNT and CDR2 is YENEEA. The CDR3 has 13 amino acids. Unmatched junction bases numbered 5, after V lost 5 bases and J lost 4 bases. The CDR3 spells CASSPGQQYEQYF. As DNA, the CDR3 is TGTGCCAGCAGCCCGGGACAGCAATACGAGCAGTACTTC.

This chain links TRBV28 with TRBJ2-2; 7 bases are a match to TRBD2. Germline V lookup: CDR1 MDHEN, CDR2 SYDVKM. This CDR3 has 16 amino acids. J was trimmed by 3 bases and V by 4 bases; bases with no gene match: 8. The CDR3 protein is CASSSSGDGYTGELFF. The CDR3 nucleotides are TGTGCCAGCAGTTCCAGCGGGGACGGCTACACCGGGGAGCTGTTTTTT.

This clone showed up just once. This chain links TRBV14 with TRBJ1-1; a possible D gene is TRBD1 (6 bases). Germline CDR1 and CDR2: SGHDN and FVKESK. V dropped 2 bases and J dropped 6 bases, with 13 bases sitting between them. The CDR3 extends over 14 amino acids. CDR3 DNA sequence: TGTGCCAGCAGCCAACGTACAGGGAAGCCTGAAGCTTTCTTT. Translating gives CASSQRTGKPEAFF.

J is TRBJ1-6 and V is TRBV5-1, with 7 bases lining up with TRBD1. Trimming at V came to 4 bases and at J to 6 bases, leaving 10 bases not matched to a gene. Germline-derived CDR1 and CDR2 are SGHRS and YFSETQ. This CDR3 has 16 amino acids. CDR3 in DNA: TGCGCCAGCAGCCCCCTCCTAGGGGGCGGTAATTCACCCCTCCACTTT. Encoded protein: CASSPLLGGGNSPLHF.

The CDR3 region is CASAGVGTGVLATPGANVLTF. DNA of the CDR3: TGCGCCAGCGCCGGAGTAGGTACTGGAGTATTAGCCACTCCTGGGGCCAACGTCCTGACTTTC. The chain employs TRBV5-1 and TRBJ2-6; the D is unclear. The V gene's germline CDR1 is SGHRS and CDR2 YFSETQ. CDR3 size: 21 residues. Trimming pared 7 bases from V and 2 bases from J, leaving 31 bases between. The variable domain in full, completed from reference TRBV5-1 and TRBJ2-6, reads KAGVTQTPRYLIKTRGQQVTLSCSPISGHRSVSWYQQTPGQGLQFLFEYFSETQRNKGNFPGRFSGRQFSNSRSEMNVSTLELGDSALYLCASAGVGTGVLATPGANVLTFGAGSRLTVL.

This chain connects TRBV5-4 to TRBJ1-1, with 7 bases aligning to TRBD1. This CDR3 has 13 amino acids. V trimming: 3 bases; J trimming: 3 bases; junction bases outside the gene matches: 2. The germline V gene encodes CDR1 SGHNT and CDR2 YYREEE (reference sequence). As DNA, the CDR3 is TGTGCCAGCAGCTCACAGGGGTACACTGAAGCTTTCTTT. Translation gives CASSSQGYTEAFF.

This clone was detected only once. V usage is TRBV5-1 and J usage is TRBJ2-7, with 7 bases matching TRBD2. The CDR3 spans 15 residues. The V segment lost 7 bases and the J segment 2 bases; nucleotides outside the gene matches: 12. Per the germline V gene, CDR1 is SGHRS and CDR2 is YFSETQ. In DNA, the CDR3 is TGCGCCAGCGGGCCCGGAGCGGGGCCCACCTACGAGCAGTACTTC. This translates into CASGPGAGPTYEQYF.

In its sample, this clone was seen once. The chain employs TRBV28 and TRBJ2-1, with 12 positions matching TRBD2. Trimming at V came to 6 bases and at J to 14 bases, leaving 8 bases not matched to a gene. The length of the CDR3 is 13 residues. Looked up from germline, CDR1 is MDHEN and CDR2 is SYDVKM. In DNA form, the CDR3 reads TGTGCCAGCAGACCTAGCGGGAGGGCCTCGGAGTTCTTC. Translated, it gives CASRPSGRASEFF.

V usage is TRBV5-1 and J usage is TRBJ2-2; TRBD1 is a possible D gene (5 bases). Germline V gives CDR1 SGHRS, CDR2 YFSETQ. V was trimmed by 1 base and J by 3 bases, leaving 10 bases between them. The CDR3 runs to 15 residues. CDR3 region: CASSLQGMDTGELFF. In DNA, the CDR3 is TGCGCCAGCAGCTTGCAGGGAATGGACACCGGGGAGCTGTTTTTT.

CDR3 sequence (DNA): TGTGCCAGCAGAAAGGGACAGGGAGTCAATTCACCCCTCCACTTT. This gives the protein CASRKGQGVNSPLHF. This chain connects TRBV6-5 to TRBJ1-6; 9 nucleotides align to TRBD1. The J segment lost 7 bases and the V segment lost 6 bases, leaving 7 bases of the junction unmatched. The CDR3 runs to 15 residues. CDR1 MNHEY and CDR2 SVGAGI come from the germline V gene.

This chain links TRBV11-2 with TRBJ1-4, with unresolved D. The CDR3 is 14 amino acids. Germline-derived CDR1 and CDR2 are SGHAT and FQNNGV. The ends were cut back, 3 bases at V and 0 bases at J, with 5 bases in the middle. CDR3 coding DNA: TGTGCCAGCAGCTTCGGGGCAACTAATGAAAAACTGTTTTTT. Amino acids: CASSFGATNEKLFF.

This rearrangement joins TRBV20-1 to TRBJ2-5; weak D call: TRBD2 (5 bases). V was trimmed by 3 bases and J by 5 bases, leaving 19 bases between them. The CDR3 sequence is 15 residues long. Germline lookup yields CDR1 DFQATT and CDR2 SNEGSKA (reference sequence). The CDR3 DNA is TGCAGTGCTAGTTTGGGTTATACCAGGAGGGAGACCCAGTACTTC. Its protein product is CSASLGYTRRETQYF.

This chain uses TRBV5-4 with TRBJ2-3; D not certain. V lost 1 base to trimming and J lost 4 bases, with 10 bases between them. CDR1 SGHNT and CDR2 YYREEE come from the germline V gene (reference sequence). The CDR3 is 14 residues long. CDR3 residues: CASSLLNRPDTQYF. CDR3 sequence (DNA): TGTGCCAGCAGCTTGTTGAACAGACCAGATACGCAGTATTTT. Drawing the rest from reference TRBV5-4 and TRBJ2-3, the complete variable domain is ETGVTQSPTHLIKTRGQQVTLRCSSQSGHNTVSWYQQALGQGPQFIFQYYREEENGRGNFPPRFSGLQFPNYSSELNVNALELDDSALYLCASSLLNRPDTQYFGPGTRLTVL.

The CDR3 here is CASSTSGTGSSPLHF. The CDR3 nucleotides are TGTGCCAGCAGTACCTCCGGGACAGGGTCATCACCCCTCCACTTT. This chain joins TRBV6-6 and TRBJ1-6, with 9 bases identical to TRBD1. Germline V gene sequence: CDR1 MNHNY, CDR2 SVGAGI (reference sequence). This CDR3 has 15 amino acids. The ends lost 5 bases at V and 10 bases at J; junction bases unmatched: 9.

In its sample, this clone was seen a few times. The genes are TRBV3-1 (or the pseudogene TRBV3-2) and TRBJ1-3, with D tentatively TRBD1 (6 bases). Germline CDR1 and CDR2: LGHDT and YNNKEL (reference sequence). The V gene lost 7 bases and the J gene lost 0 bases, with 13 bases spanning the gap. This CDR3 is 15 amino acids long. For the CDR3, the DNA is TGTGCCAGCAACCTAGGACAGAACTCTGGAAACACCATATATTTT. This sequence encodes CASNLGQNSGNTIYF.

The count of this clone is one. V usage is TRBV25-1 and J usage is TRBJ1-1; 7 positions match TRBD1. The CDR3 runs 15 residues. The V segment lost 6 bases and the J segment 0 bases; nucleotides outside the gene matches: 7. The germline V gene has CDR1 MGHDK and CDR2 SYGVNS. The CDR3 spells CASSSRGALNTEAFF. CDR3 DNA: TGTGCCAGCAGCTCCAGGGGGGCCCTGAACACTGAAGCTTTCTTT.

This clone has only one observation. This chain connects TRBV10-2 to TRBJ2-3; 9 nucleotides match TRBD1. V lost 4 bases to trimming and J lost 1 base; unmatched junction nucleotides: 15. CDR1 is WSHSY, CDR2 SAAADI, per germline. CDR3 length equals 19 residues. The CDR3 here is CASSGGQGPRQARTDTQYF. DNA of the CDR3: TGCGCCAGCAGTGGGGGACAGGGACCTCGACAAGCCCGCACAGATACGCAGTATTTT.

The chain links TRBV29-1 to TRBJ1-1, with 8 bases aligning to TRBD1. Germline V CDR1 and CDR2: SQVTM, ANQGSEA. Trimming cost V 6 bases and J 0 bases; bases outside gene matches: 6. The CDR3 covers 14 residues. The CDR3 DNA is TGCAGCGTCACTGGACAGGGTTTGAACACTGAAGCTTTCTTT. This codes for CSVTGQGLNTEAFF. The whole variable domain, remainder taken from reference TRBV29-1 and TRBJ1-1, is SAVISQKPSRDICQRGTSLTIQCQVDSQVTMMFWYRQQPGQSLTLIATANQGSEATYESGFVIDKFPISRPNLTFSTLTVSNMSPEDSSIYLCSVTGQGLNTEAFFGQGTRLTVV.

The chain links TRBV28 to TRBJ1-2, with TRBD1 identical over 7 bases. The V segment lost 11 bases and the J segment 3 bases; nucleotides outside the gene matches: 9. The CDR3 spans 13 residues. The V gene's germline CDR1 is MDHEN and CDR2 SYDVKM. Here the CDR3 DNA reads TGTGCCTGCGGGACAGTCGGCGACTATGGCTACACCTTC. This translates into CACGTVGDYGYTF.

The chain couples TRBV5-1 to TRBJ2-5, with D possibly matching TRBD1 (5 bases). Germline V gene data show CDR1 as SGHRS and CDR2 as YFSETQ. Trimming cost V 4 bases and J 4 bases, with 17 bases left between them. The CDR3 length is 15 residues. The CDR3 is CASSRSRAAVETQYF. In DNA, the CDR3 is TGCGCCAGCAGCCGGAGCAGGGCTGCAGTAGAGACCCAGTACTTC.

The rearrangement uses TRBV6-6 and TRBJ1-1; D unclear. Looked up from germline, CDR1 is MNHNY and CDR2 is SVGAGI (reference sequence). V lost 1 base and J lost 8, with 11 bases in between. There are 13 residues in the CDR3. The chain's CDR3 is CASSYFADSEAFF. CDR3 nucleotide sequence: TGTGCCAGCAGTTACTTCGCGGACTCCGAAGCTTTCTTT.

This clone has just one count. The chain is built from TRBV18 and TRBJ2-7; D gene uncertain. V was shortened by 0 bases and J by 2 bases, with 5 bases between the two germline ends. The germline V gene encodes CDR1 KGHSH and CDR2 LQKENI. This CDR3 comprises 13 residues. The CDR3 is CASSPPETYEQYV. The CDR3 region has the DNA TGTGCCAGCTCACCACCGGAGACCTACGAGCAGTACGTC.

The chain links TRBV5-1 to TRBJ2-7; no reliable D call. Per the germline V gene, CDR1 is SGHRS and CDR2 is YFSETQ. V was clipped by 0 bases and J by 3 bases, with 10 bases between them. The CDR3 loop spans 14 amino acids. CDR3 protein: CASSLAARHYEQYF. In DNA, the CDR3 is TGCGCCAGCAGCTTGGCCGCCAGGCACTACGAGCAGTACTTC.